Listed below are T cell receptor beta chains from one sample, sequenced in a study of blood T cell repertoires in COVID-19. The method was immunoSEQ multiplex PCR; TCRdb's version includes in-frame clones alone and lacks a portion of them. The data show roughly 180,000 clones, 94% seen once. Sequencing was carried out using peripheral blood. The receptors derive from a man under 40 with COVID-19, enrolled during active disease. CDR3s include the opening cysteine and the closing phenylalanine or tryptophan. A D gene is named only where the DNA matches it firmly. A row's size may be missing; if present it is once, few, many or a size class.

v_gene,d_gene,j_gene,abundance,CDR3nt,CDR3aa
TRBV3-1/TRBV3-2,NA,TRBJ1-1,NA,TGTGCCAGCAGCCAACGGGGGGGCGGGACTGAAGCTTTCTTT,CASSQRGGGTEAFF
TRBV5-6,TRBD1,TRBJ1-3,few,TGTGCCAGCAGCTATAAGACAGGGGCTGGAAACACCATATATTTT,CASSYKTGAGNTIYF
TRBV19,NA,TRBJ1-1,NA,TGTGCCAGTAGTATGCAGACTGACCCGAACACTGAAGCTTTCTTT,CASSMQTDPNTEAFF
TRBV2,TRBD2,TRBJ2-3,NA,TGTGCCAGCACCAATAGCGGGGGGGCGGTAGATACGCAGTATTTT,CASTNSGGAVDTQYF
TRBV29-1,NA,TRBJ1-2,few,TGCAGCGTTTCAGGCTACACCTTC,CSVSGYTF
TRBV12-3/TRBV12-4,NA,TRBJ1-2,NA,TGTGCCAGCAGTTTGAACAGGGTAGATGGCTACACCTTC,CASSLNRVDGYTF
TRBV19,TRBD1,TRBJ2-3,once,TGTGCCAGTAGTACAACAGGGGTTAGCACAGATACGCAGTATTTT,CASSTTGVSTDTQYF
TRBV7-2,NA,TRBJ1-5,NA,TGTGCCAGCAGCTGGGGGGAGGGTCAGCCCCAGCATTTT,CASSWGEGQPQHF
TRBV25-1,NA,TRBJ2-3,NA,TGTGCCAGCAGTGAACAGGGGATGGGGACAGATACGCAGTATTTT,CASSEQGMGTDTQYF
TRBV9,TRBD1,TRBJ1-2,NA,TGTGCCAGCAGCGTCCGGGACAGGGAGGGTGGCTACACCTTC,CASSVRDREGGYTF
TRBV2,NA,TRBJ1-5,NA,TGTGCCAGCAGGGACACTAATCAGCCCCAGCATTTT,CASRDTNQPQHF
TRBV6-6,TRBD1,TRBJ1-2,NA,TGTGCCAGCAGAGACCGGGACAGGGATGGTGGCTACACCTTC,CASRDRDRDGGYTF
TRBV28,NA,TRBJ1-2,NA,TGTGCCAGCAGTTTAGTGGGGCGCGGCTACACCTTC,CASSLVGRGYTF
TRBV6-5,NA,TRBJ2-2,NA,TGTGCCAGCAGTTACTCGACTAGTCCGAACACCGGGGAGCTGTTTTTT,CASSYSTSPNTGELFF
TRBV10-2,TRBD2,TRBJ2-2,NA,TGCGCCAGCAGTCGGGGAGGGACGAACACCGGGGAGCTGTTTTTT,CASSRGGTNTGELFF
TRBV5-1,TRBD2,TRBJ2-3,NA,TGCGCCAGCAGCTTGCCTAGCGGGGGATATACGCAGTATTTT,CASSLPSGGYTQYF
TRBV5-4,TRBD1,TRBJ2-2,once,TGTGCCAGCAGTTGGAACAGGGGGGTGTCCGGGGAGCTGTTTTTT,CASSWNRGVSGELFF
TRBV13,NA,TRBJ2-1,NA,TGTGCCAGCAGCCCCTGGAGGGGGGGCCGTGAGCAGTTCTTC,CASSPWRGGREQFF
TRBV25-1,NA,TRBJ1-1,NA,TGTGCCAGCAGCCGGGGGGGGAACACTGAAGCTTTCTTT,CASSRGGNTEAFF
TRBV27,NA,TRBJ1-2,NA,TGTGCCAGCGCGTCGGGTGACTATGGCTACACCTTC,CASASGDYGYTF
TRBV6-5,NA,TRBJ2-5,NA,TGTGCCAGCAGTCCGCCCCAGGGAGGAGAGACCCAGTACTTC,CASSPPQGGETQYF
TRBV3-1/TRBV3-2,NA,TRBJ1-4,NA,TGTGCCAGCAGCCATTCAGGGGATGAAAAACTGTTTTTT,CASSHSGDEKLFF
TRBV4-1,TRBD1,TRBJ1-4,few,TGCGCCAGCAGCCAGGCCCCGGGACAGTCTATGTTTTTT,CASSQAPGQSMFF
TRBV14,TRBD1,TRBJ1-6,NA,TGTGCCAGCAGCTGGACAGGGGCGGGATCACCCCTCCACTTT,CASSWTGAGSPLHF
TRBV5-1,TRBD1,TRBJ1-1,NA,TGCGCCAGCAGCGGGACAGGGGGGAACACTGAAGCTTTCTTT,CASSGTGGNTEAFF
TRBV7-9,NA,TRBJ1-1,NA,TGTGCCAGCAGATACCCGGGAGCCAAGGTGGCGAACACTGAAGCTTTCTTT,CASRYPGAKVANTEAFF
TRBV7-2,NA,TRBJ1-5,NA,TGTGCCAGCAGCCCCAGATGGGGGGAGATAAATCAGCCCCAGCATTTT,CASSPRWGEINQPQHF
TRBV9,TRBD2,TRBJ2-7,once,TGTGCCAGCAGCGTGTCTAGCGGGGGCTTCTCTCGGGACGAGCAGTACTTC,CASSVSSGGFSRDEQYF
TRBV21-1,NA,TRBJ2-3,once,TGTGCCAGCAGCAAAGCGAGGGGGGGAGATACGCAGTATTTT,CASSKARGGDTQYF
TRBV5-1,TRBD2,TRBJ2-1,once,TGCGCCAGCAGCTTGAAGGGAGGACTAGCGGGGAGCTACAATGAGCAGTTCTTC,CASSLKGGLAGSYNEQFF
TRBV3-1/TRBV3-2,TRBD1,TRBJ1-1,NA,TGTGCCAGCAGCCAAGCAGGGGGCGTCACTGAAGCTTTCTTT,CASSQAGGVTEAFF
TRBV18,TRBD1,TRBJ2-1,NA,TGTGCCAGCTCACCGGTCGGGACAGAATACAATGAGCAGTTCTTC,CASSPVGTEYNEQFF
TRBV19,TRBD1,TRBJ1-2,NA,TGTGCCAGTATACCGACAGGGGGCGGCAGCTATGGCTACACCTTC,CASIPTGGGSYGYTF
TRBV11-3,TRBD2,TRBJ2-5,once,TGTGCCAGCAGCTCCGGGACTAGCGGGATGGAGACCCAGTACTTC,CASSSGTSGMETQYF
TRBV19,NA,TRBJ1-6,NA,TGTGCCAGTCAATCGAGCTCCTATAATTCACCCCTCCACTTT,CASQSSSYNSPLHF
TRBV6-5,TRBD1,TRBJ1-2,NA,TGTGCCAGCATTTCGGACAGGGGGTCTGGCTACACCTTC,CASISDRGSGYTF
TRBV27,NA,TRBJ1-1,NA,TGTGCCAGCAGTTTACCAGGGGTTACTGAAGCTTTCTTT,CASSLPGVTEAFF
TRBV3-1/TRBV3-2,TRBD2,TRBJ2-3,NA,TGTGCCAGCAGCACTCGCCAGCGGGGGGTCACAGATACGCAGTATTTT,CASSTRQRGVTDTQYF
TRBV27,NA,TRBJ1-1,NA,TGTGCCAGCAAAACAGCGGACAGATTGAACACTGAAGCTTTCTTT,CASKTADRLNTEAFF
TRBV6-5,NA,TRBJ1-1,NA,TGTGCCAGCAGTCTCGCAGGGTTTAACACTGAAGCTTTCTTT,CASSLAGFNTEAFF
TRBV21-1,NA,TRBJ1-2,NA,TGTGCCAGCAGGTTAGACAGGGAAAGTGGCTACACCTTC,CASRLDRESGYTF
TRBV27,TRBD1,TRBJ2-7,NA,TGTGCCAGCAGTGGTAGGGGGCGGTACGAGCAGTACTTC,CASSGRGRYEQYF
TRBV5-1,TRBD1,TRBJ2-1,NA,TGCGCCAGCCAAACAGGGGACTCCTACAATGAGCAGTTCTTC,CASQTGDSYNEQFF
TRBV9,NA,TRBJ1-3,NA,TGTGCCAGCAGCGTAGGGCCAGCGGGGCGAAACACCATATATTTT,CASSVGPAGRNTIYF
TRBV19,NA,TRBJ1-2,NA,TGTGCCAGTAGTATAGGGCGGCAGTCGTATGGCTACACCTTC,CASSIGRQSYGYTF
TRBV3-1/TRBV3-2,TRBD2,TRBJ2-3,NA,TGTGCCAGCAGCCTGGGGACTAGCGGGCCGAATACGCAGTATTTT,CASSLGTSGPNTQYF
TRBV29-1,NA,TRBJ1-1,NA,TGCAGCGTTGCAGAGAAGCAAGCTTTCTTT,CSVAEKQAFF
TRBV30,TRBD1,TRBJ1-2,NA,TGTGCCTGGAGCCCGGGACAGTCCTATGGCTACACCTTC,CAWSPGQSYGYTF
TRBV18,NA,TRBJ1-5,NA,TGTGCCAGCTCACCCCAAGACCTAATCTCGGGTCAGCCCCAGCATTTT,CASSPQDLISGQPQHF
TRBV6-1,TRBD1,TRBJ2-7,NA,TGTGCCAGCAGTGCCATTTCCGGGACAGGGGGCTACGAGCAGTACTTC,CASSAISGTGGYEQYF
TRBV4-1,NA,TRBJ1-5,NA,TGCGCCAGCAGCCAACTCGGACACCTTAGCAATCAGCCCCAGCATTTT,CASSQLGHLSNQPQHF
TRBV6-5,NA,TRBJ2-1,few,TGTGCCAGCAGTCGAGACACCAGCTCCTACAATGAGCAGTTCTTC,CASSRDTSSYNEQFF
TRBV25-1,TRBD1,TRBJ2-1,NA,TGTGCCAGCAGTCAACAGACAGGGGATTTGTACAATGAGCAGTTCTTC,CASSQQTGDLYNEQFF
TRBV7-6,NA,TRBJ2-3,once,TGTGCCAGCAGCCCAGCGGTTCAGGTTGGGACAGATACGCAGTATTTT,CASSPAVQVGTDTQYF
TRBV2,NA,TRBJ1-2,NA,TGTGCCAGCAAGGGGCGGGGGCCTAGGGATGGCTACACCTTC,CASKGRGPRDGYTF